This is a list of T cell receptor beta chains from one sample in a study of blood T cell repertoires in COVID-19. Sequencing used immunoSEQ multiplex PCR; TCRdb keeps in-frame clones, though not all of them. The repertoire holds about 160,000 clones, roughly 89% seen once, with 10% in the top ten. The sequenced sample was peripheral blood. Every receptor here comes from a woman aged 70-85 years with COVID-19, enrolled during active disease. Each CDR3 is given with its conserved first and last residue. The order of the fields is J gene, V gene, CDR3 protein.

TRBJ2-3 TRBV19 CASSIDLGLAANTQYF
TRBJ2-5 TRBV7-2 CASSFGTREETQYF
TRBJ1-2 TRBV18 CASSLQGGYTF
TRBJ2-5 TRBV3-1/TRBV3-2 CASSLAGGQETQYF
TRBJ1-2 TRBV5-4 CASSSGSKGPINRYGYTF
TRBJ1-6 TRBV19 CASTETGLLGSPLHF
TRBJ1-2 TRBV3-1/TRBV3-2 CASSPHSTGYGYTF
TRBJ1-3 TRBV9 CASSVSGQGNSGNTIYF
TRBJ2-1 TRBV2 CASSEALAGVGEQFF
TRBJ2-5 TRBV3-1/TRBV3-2 CASSQDVTSGKETQYF
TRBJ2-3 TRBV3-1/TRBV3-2 CASSAGQGDTDTQYF